These 7 T cell receptor beta chains were all obtained from the same sample, sequenced in a study of blood T cell repertoires in COVID-19. TCRdb's copy holds only in-frame clones and misses some; the assay was immunoSEQ multiplex PCR. The top ten clones hold more than 0.65% of a sample with some 120,000 clones, about two thirds of them seen once. Specimen: peripheral blood. These receptors all stem from a human donor with acute or convalescent COVID-19. The donor label of this sample is uncertain.

The chain combines TRBV5-3 with TRBJ2-1, with TRBD1 matching 8 bases. TRBV5-3 is marked as an open reading frame, function uncertain. The CDR3 length is 15 residues. The J segment lost 5 bases and the V segment lost 1 base, leaving 5 bases of the junction unmatched. CDR3 nucleotide sequence: TGTGCCAGAAGCTTGTCGCAGGGGGCAAACAATGAGCAGTTCTTC. Amino acid sequence: CARSLSQGANNEQFF.

The rearrangement joins TRBV2 to TRBJ1-5, with 7 bases lining up with TRBD1. Germline values: CDR1 SNHLY, CDR2 FYNNEI. The CDR3 totals 14 residues. V lost 5 bases, J lost 6 bases, and 7 bases stayed unmatched. In nucleotides, the CDR3 is TGTGCCAGCAGTCTCGACAGGGTGGCTCAGCCCCAGCATTTT. Protein: CASSLDRVAQPQHF.

J is TRBJ1-1 and V is TRBV5-1, with D uncertain. Trimming removed 4 bases at V and 0 bases at J, with 16 bases between. The CDR3 runs to 16 residues. Germline assignment: CDR1 SGHRS and CDR2 YFSETQ. The CDR3 sequence: CASSPREGSMNTEAFF. The CDR3 nucleotides read TGCGCCAGCAGCCCCCGGGAGGGAAGCATGAACACTGAAGCTTTCTTT.

Written as DNA, the CDR3 is TGTGCCAGCACCTGGGCAGGGAACCATGGCTACACCTTC. Protein: CASTWAGNHGYTF. The chain uses TRBV5-4 and TRBJ1-2; a weak D match, TRBD1 (5 bases). V lost 6 bases to trimming and J lost 6 bases, with 15 bases between them. The CDR3 sequence is 13 residues long. Germline CDR1 is SGHNT and CDR2 is YYREEE (reference sequence).

The rearrangement uses TRBV18 and TRBJ1-1; no definite D call. CDR3 length: 12 amino acids. The V end lost 6 bases, the J end lost 3 bases, and 8 bases lay between the germline ends. CDR1 is KGHSH and CDR2 is LQKENI in the germline V gene. This CDR3 is CASSTRHTEAFF. CDR3 bases: TGTGCCAGCTCCACCAGGCACACTGAAGCTTTCTTT.

The rearrangement links TRBV25-1 to TRBJ2-5; D might be TRBD2 (6 bases). V lost 2 bases to trimming and J lost 4 bases, with 17 bases between them. Germline CDR1 is MGHDK and CDR2 is SYGVNS. This CDR3 has 16 residues. CDR3: CASSEMGGGDAETQYF. The CDR3 nucleotides are TGTGCCAGCAGTGAAATGGGCGGCGGGGACGCAGAGACCCAGTACTTC.

This chain links TRBV11-2 with TRBJ1-2; 7 nucleotides align to TRBD1. Per the germline V gene, CDR1 is SGHAT and CDR2 is FQNNGV. CDR3 length equals 15 residues. The V gene end was trimmed by 5 bases and the J gene end by 3 bases; junction bases not matched to a gene: 9. CDR3: CASSVDRFRDYGYTF. In DNA form, the CDR3 reads TGTGCCAGCAGCGTGGACAGGTTCCGGGACTATGGCTACACCTTC.